A selection of T cell receptor beta chains follows, all from one sample in a study of T cell responses to AZD1222 COVID-19 vaccine. Assay used: immunoSEQ multiplex PCR; TCRdb lists only in-frame clones, some missing. The sample yields 140,000 to 150,000 clones, about 93% seen once. Sample: peripheral blood, taken on day 0 of AZD1222 vaccination. These receptors all stem from an adult in good health. Both conserved end residues are part of each CDR3.

TRBV3-1/TRBV3-2	CASSLAGRMNTEAFF
TRBV4-1	CASSKSSYEQYF
TRBV7-9	CASSLTGSNSPLHF
TRBV7-2	CASSLLAGVTYNEQFF
TRBV5-4	CASGAGTGTPRETQYF
TRBV6-1	CASSEAPTAYGYTF
TRBV6-5	CASSRQQQGDTQYF
TRBV3-1/TRBV3-2	CASSRQGHLRAEAFF
TRBV6-5	CASSYSRAGFTDTQYF
TRBV29-1	CSANKGNTDTQYF
TRBV6-6	CASSGLGLYGYTF
TRBV5-1	CASSLAGTNTEAFF
TRBV6-1	CASSEVVTTNYGYTF
TRBV5-4	CASSRRLAGVYEQFF
TRBV12-3/TRBV12-4	CASSFGRGPEAFF
TRBV19	CASSISGGVNTEAFF
TRBV5-1	CASSLGQVRTDTQYF
TRBV5-1	CASSLELAKNIQYF
TRBV6-4	CASSDGGFYSNQPQHF
TRBV7-9	CASSTRQGGTEAFF
TRBV19	CASSVQVWNTEAFF
TRBV15	CATSKQSTGELFF
TRBV29-1	CSAILGNTIYF
TRBV24-1	CATSDLRVAGGQEQFF
TRBV7-9	CASSSQGYEQYF
TRBV5-1	CASSLELAGSRTQYF
TRBV3-1/TRBV3-2	CASSQAPTEAFF
TRBV6-4	CASSERQGASEQFF
TRBV7-3	CASSLGTSGGWDTQYF
TRBV7-8	CASSLGLGGTTYEQYF
TRBV30	CAWRRGLPGPETQYF
TRBV29-1	CSVEQVGGVSEAFF
TRBV28	CASSGRDRPYTEAFF
TRBV28	CASSFSAGYTF
TRBV27	CASSSGSRRGYTF
TRBV9	CASSSGYGYTF
TRBV7-2	CASSLERTGGSQFF
TRBV4-1	CASSLQLFSGNTIYF
TRBV5-1	CASSLGEDEQYF
TRBV7-2	CASTPDRFPQPQHF
TRBV5-1	CASSLGTEAFF
TRBV7-9	CASPEHAGELFF
TRBV6-2/TRBV6-3	CASSYSRLAEGYEQYF
TRBV5-4	CASSLERARYTF
TRBV4-2	CASSPKTSFTDTQYF
TRBV18	CASSPEGMYSPLHF